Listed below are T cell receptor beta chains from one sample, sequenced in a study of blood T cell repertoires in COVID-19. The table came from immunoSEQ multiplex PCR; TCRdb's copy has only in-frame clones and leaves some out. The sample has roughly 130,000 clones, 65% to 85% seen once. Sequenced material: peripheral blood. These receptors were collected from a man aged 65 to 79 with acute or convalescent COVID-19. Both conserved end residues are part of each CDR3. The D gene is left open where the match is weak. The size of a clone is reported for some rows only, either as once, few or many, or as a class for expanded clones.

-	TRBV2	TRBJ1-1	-	CASTIDVNTEAFF	TGTGCCAGTACTATAGACGTGAACACTGAAGCTTTCTTT
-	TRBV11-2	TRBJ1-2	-	CASSPGTGSYGYTF	TGTGCCAGCAGCCCCGGGACCGGGAGCTATGGCTACACCTTC
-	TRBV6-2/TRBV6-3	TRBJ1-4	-	CASSYDRTHEKLFF	TGTGCCAGCAGTTACGACAGGACTCATGAAAAACTGTTTTTT
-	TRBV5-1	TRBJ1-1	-	CASSLGASNTEAFF	TGCGCCAGCAGCTTGGGGGCCTCGAACACTGAAGCTTTCTTT
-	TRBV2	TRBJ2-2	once	CASGKDYLNTGELFF	TGTGCCAGCGGGAAGGACTACCTGAACACCGGGGAGCTGTTTTTT
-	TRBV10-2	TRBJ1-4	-	CASRGGATNEKLFF	TGCGCCAGCAGGGGGGGTGCAACTAATGAAAAACTGTTTTTT
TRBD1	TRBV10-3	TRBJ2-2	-	CAISTTGGYGTGELFF	TGTGCCATCAGTACGACAGGGGGCTACGGCACCGGGGAGCTGTTTTTT
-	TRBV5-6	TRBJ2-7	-	CASSLTSYEQYF	TGTGCCAGCAGCTTGACCAGCTACGAGCAGTACTTC
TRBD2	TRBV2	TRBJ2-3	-	CASSAARGGTDTQYF	TGTGCCAGCAGTGCGGCGCGGGGGGGCACAGATACGCAGTATTTT
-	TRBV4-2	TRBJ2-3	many	CASSQDPQAGRTDTQYF	TGTGCCAGCAGCCAAGATCCCCAGGCGGGGAGGACAGATACGCAGTATTTT
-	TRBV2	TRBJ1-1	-	CASRKDGAGNTEAFF	TGTGCCAGCAGGAAGGATGGGGCAGGGAACACTGAAGCTTTCTTT
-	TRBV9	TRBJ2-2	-	CASSAAGGELFF	TGTGCCAGCAGCGCGGCGGGCGGGGAGCTGTTTTTT
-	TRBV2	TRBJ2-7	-	CASSENPQGSNEQYF	TGTGCCAGCAGTGAAAACCCACAGGGTAGCAACGAGCAGTACTTC
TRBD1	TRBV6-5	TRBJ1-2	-	CASSPTGTANYGYTF	TGTGCCAGCAGCCCGACCGGGACAGCAAACTATGGCTACACCTTC
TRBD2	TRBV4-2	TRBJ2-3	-	CASSQGSGGGTDTQYF	TGTGCCAGCAGCCAAGGAAGCGGGGGGGGCACAGATACGCAGTATTTT
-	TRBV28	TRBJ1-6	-	CASSLMTSLTLHF	TGTGCCAGCAGTTTGATGACAAGTCTCACCCTCCACTTT
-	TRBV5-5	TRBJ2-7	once	CASTPLFPGNEQYF	TGTGCCAGCACTCCTTTGTTTCCGGGGAACGAGCAGTACTTC
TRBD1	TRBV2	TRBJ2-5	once	CASSGQGGETQYF	TGTGCCTCTTCTGGACAGGGTGGAGAGACCCAGTACTTC
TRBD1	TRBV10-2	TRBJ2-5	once	CASSEPARGRETQYF	TGCGCCAGCAGTGAACCCGCCAGGGGGCGAGAGACCCAGTACTTC
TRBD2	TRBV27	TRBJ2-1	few	CASTPSGGGYNEQFF	TGTGCCAGCACCCCTAGCGGGGGGGGTTACAATGAGCAGTTCTTC
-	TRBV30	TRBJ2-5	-	CAWSVGGGAGGTQYF	TGTGCCTGGAGTGTAGGAGGGGGCGCGGGAGGGACCCAGTACTTC
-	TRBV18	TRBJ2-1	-	CASSPLVSGTTYNEQFF	TGTGCCAGCTCACCACTGGTAAGCGGTACCACCTACAATGAGCAGTTCTTC
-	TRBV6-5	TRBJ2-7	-	CASSHRGGARDEQYF	TGTGCCAGCAGCCACAGAGGGGGGGCTCGCGACGAGCAGTACTTC
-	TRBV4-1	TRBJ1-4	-	CASSQTGTNEKLFF	TGCGCCAGCAGCCAGACAGGAACTAATGAAAAACTGTTTTTT